This T cell receptor (beta chain) was retrieved from a study of T cells in Graves' hyperthyroidism and ophthalmopathy. J gave up 6 bases and V 7 bases, and 11 bases lay outside the gene matches. Germline CDR1 DFQATT, CDR2 SNEGSKA (reference sequence). This CDR3 is 13 amino acids long. Amplification yielded TCR beta CDR3 regions, with RNA transcripts as the source. The TCR CDR3 first-round RT-PCR relied on the HTBI primer set. MiXCR, run by TCRdb on the multiplex PCR reads, gives a single entry per CDR3 protein. The sample has 700,000 or so distinct CDR3 sequences; around 15% are singletons. This clonotype was seen many times. Newly diagnosed patients aged 18 to 65 had hyperthyroidism of under 2 months' duration.

Sequenced sample: blood. The chain employs TRBV20-1 and TRBJ2-7; 8 nucleotides line up with TRBD1. This receptor was identified in a man aged 18-30 years with Graves' hyperthyroidism. The CDR3 DNA sequence: TGCAGTGTCAGGGTTGGGACAGGAGGCGAGCAGTACTTC. This codes for CSVRVGTGGEQYF.